This T cell receptor (beta chain) was captured in a study of blood T cell repertoires in COVID-19. Study summary: COVID-19 samples collected from the United States, Italy and Spain covered acute and convalescent phases. Sample material is recorded as cDNA or gDNA derived from T cells, B-cell-depleted T cells, or PBMCs.

Authors' data handling: Reference gene primer amplification gave estimated nucleated cell counts. Sequenced by immunoSEQ multiplex PCR; TCRdb stores in-frame clones only, minus some. The V and J calls and clone size are taken from that table; D and trimming were inferred from the DNA. The data hold some 99,000 clones, with more than 65% observed a single time. This TCR derives from a woman older than 75 with acute or convalescent COVID-19. The sample was peripheral blood.

The CDR3 nucleotides read TGTGCCAGCAGCCCCTGGGAGCAGGACCCTGAAGCTTTCTTT. Protein: CASSPWEQDPEAFF. The V gene is TRBV7-2, the J gene TRBJ1-1; the D is unclear. The CDR3 spans 14 residues. CDR1 and CDR2 (germline): SGHTA, FQGNSA. Trimming removed 5 bases at V and 6 bases at J, with 16 bases between.